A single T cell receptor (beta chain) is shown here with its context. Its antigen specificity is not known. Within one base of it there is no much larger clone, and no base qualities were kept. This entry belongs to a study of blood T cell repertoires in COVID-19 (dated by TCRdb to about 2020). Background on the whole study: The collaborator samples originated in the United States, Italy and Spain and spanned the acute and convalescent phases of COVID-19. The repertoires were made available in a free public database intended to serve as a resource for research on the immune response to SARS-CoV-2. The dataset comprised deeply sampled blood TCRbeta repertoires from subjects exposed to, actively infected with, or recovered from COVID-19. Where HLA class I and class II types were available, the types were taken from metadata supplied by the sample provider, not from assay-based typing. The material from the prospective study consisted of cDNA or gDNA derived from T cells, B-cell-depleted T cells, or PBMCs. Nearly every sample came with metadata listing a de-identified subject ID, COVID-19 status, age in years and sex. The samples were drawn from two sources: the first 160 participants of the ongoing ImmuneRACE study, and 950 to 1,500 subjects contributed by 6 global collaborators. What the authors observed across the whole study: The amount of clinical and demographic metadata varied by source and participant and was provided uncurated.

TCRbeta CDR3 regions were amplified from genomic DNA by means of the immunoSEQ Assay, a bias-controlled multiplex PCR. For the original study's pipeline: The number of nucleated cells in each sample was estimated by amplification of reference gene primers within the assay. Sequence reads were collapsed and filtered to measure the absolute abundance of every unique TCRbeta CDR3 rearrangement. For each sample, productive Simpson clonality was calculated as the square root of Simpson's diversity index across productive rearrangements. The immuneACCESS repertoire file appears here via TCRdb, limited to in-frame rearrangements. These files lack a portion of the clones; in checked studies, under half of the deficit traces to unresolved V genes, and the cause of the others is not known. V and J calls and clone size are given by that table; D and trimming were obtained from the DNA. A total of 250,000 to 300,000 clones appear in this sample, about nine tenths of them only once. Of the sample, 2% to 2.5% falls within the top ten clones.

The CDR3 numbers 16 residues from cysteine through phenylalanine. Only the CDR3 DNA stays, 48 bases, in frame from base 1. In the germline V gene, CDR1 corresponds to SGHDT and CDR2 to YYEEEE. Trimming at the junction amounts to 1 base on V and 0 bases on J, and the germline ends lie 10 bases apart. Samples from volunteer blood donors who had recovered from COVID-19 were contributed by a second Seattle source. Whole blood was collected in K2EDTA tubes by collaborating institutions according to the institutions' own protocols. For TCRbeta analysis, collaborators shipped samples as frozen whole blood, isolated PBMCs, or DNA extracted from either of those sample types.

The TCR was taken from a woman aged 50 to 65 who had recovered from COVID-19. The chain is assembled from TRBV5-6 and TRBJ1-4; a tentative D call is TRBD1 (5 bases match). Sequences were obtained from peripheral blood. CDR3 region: CASSLFGGTTNEKLFF. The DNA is TGTGCCAGCAGCTTGTTTGGGGGGACAACTAATGAAAAACTGTTTTTT.